This T cell receptor (beta chain) was sequenced in a study of beta chain features in type 1 diabetes. The V end was cut by 2 bases, the J end by 3 bases, with 15 bases between. This CDR3 spans 15 amino acids. Germline CDR1 and CDR2: GTSNPN and SVGIG (reference sequence). The entirety of the isolated RNA underwent reverse transcription, so expressed TCRB transcripts were sequenced. Naive, central memory and regulatory T cell samples produced a mean of roughly 3.5 million reads. Sequenced by immunoSEQ multiplex PCR; TCRdb stores in-frame clones only, minus some. Among approximately 150,000 clones, roughly 9% were seen once, and the ten largest hold approximately 2.2%.

The chain carries TRBV30 and TRBJ2-3, with D possibly being TRBD2 (5 bases). Sequencing was performed on central memory CD4+ T cells from blood. The receptor was isolated from a woman aged 18-35 years in good health. The CDR3 is CAWSKDGRRTDTQYF. As DNA, the CDR3 is TGTGCCTGGAGTAAAGACGGTAGGAGGACAGATACGCAGTATTTT.